The 10 T cell receptor beta chains presented below share a single source sample, sequenced in a study of early T cells in non-severe SARS-CoV-2 infection. Each CDR3 protein gets one entry after TCRdb re-called the 5' RACE reads with MiXCR. The repertoire holds approximately 60,000 distinct CDR3 sequences, with roughly an eighth as singletons. Sequencing was performed on whole blood. All receptors come from an adult who was a healthcare worker with PCR-confirmed SARS-CoV-2 infection or an uninfected control (not recorded which).

The chain links TRBV20-1 to TRBJ1-2; the D gene is possibly TRBD1 (5 bases). The ends were cut back, 6 bases at V and 2 bases at J, with 25 bases in the middle. The CDR3 has 17 amino acids. The germline V gene has CDR1 DFQATT and CDR2 SNEGSKA (reference sequence). The CDR3 nucleotides read TGCAGTGCCCCCGTGATAAGGGACGCCGGCCCCAACTATGGCTACACCTTC. It specifies CSAPVIRDAGPNYGYTF.

The chain has TRBV15 and TRBJ1-1; D is uncertain. The CDR3 runs to 15 residues. V shed 0 bases and J shed 6 bases, with 14 bases lying between them. CDR1 LNHNV and CDR2 YYDKDF come from the germline V gene (reference sequence). Here the CDR3 reads CATSRDRGGDPEAFF. The DNA of the CDR3 is TGTGCCACCAGCAGAGATCGGGGTGGGGATCCTGAAGCTTTCTTT.

This clonotype was recorded a few times. The chain has TRBV11-2 and TRBJ1-4, with a weak D call TRBD1 (5 bases). V lost 1 base to trimming and J lost 4 bases, with 7 bases between them. The length of the CDR3 is 14 residues. Germline V CDR1 and CDR2: SGHAT, FQNNGV. In nucleotides, the CDR3 is TGTGCCAGCAGCTTAGGCAGGGATAATGAAAAACTGTTTTTT. This codes for CASSLGRDNEKLFF.

This clonotype was seen more than once but under ten times. The chain couples TRBV9 to TRBJ2-7, with 8 nucleotides matching TRBD2. The germline CDR1 and CDR2 sequences are SGDLS and YYNGEE. The V and J ends lost 3 bases and 6 bases, in that order; junction bases with no gene match: 14. This CDR3 has 16 residues. CDR3 loop: CASSDPYGGGRGEQYF. CDR3 in DNA: TGTGCCAGCAGCGACCCGTACGGCGGGGGGAGAGGCGAGCAGTACTTC.

The chain couples TRBV12-3 or TRBV12-4 to TRBJ2-4, with 7 nucleotides matching TRBD2. The CDR3 covers 13 residues. J was trimmed by 10 bases and V by 3 bases; bases with no gene match: 6. CDR3 nucleotides: TGTGCCAGCAGTTTGTTGGGGGGGAAAATTCAGTACTTC. Its translation is CASSLLGGKIQYF.

This clonotype was seen ten or more times. The chain recombines TRBV12-5 with TRBJ2-5, with 7 nucleotides matching TRBD1. Germline CDR1 and CDR2: LGHNT and FRNRAP. This CDR3 contains 13 residues. V shed 2 bases and J 5 bases; nucleotides not matched to a gene: 2. Here the CDR3 reads CASGLTGAETQYF. CDR3 sequence (DNA): TGTGCTAGTGGTTTGACAGGGGCGGAGACCCAGTACTTC. The whole variable domain, filled in from reference TRBV12-5 and TRBJ2-5, reads DARVTQTPRHKVTEMGQEVTMRCQPILGHNTVFWYRQTMMQGLELLAYFRNRAPLDDSGMPKDRFSAEMPDATLATLKIQPSEPRDSAVYFCASGLTGAETQYFGPGTRLLVL.

In its sample, this clonotype was seen a few times. V gene TRBV18 combines with J gene TRBJ2-5; a weak D match, TRBD2 (5 bases). The CDR3 contains 12 residues. Deletions cut 3 bases from V and 5 bases from J, with 7 bases between. Germline V gene sequence: CDR1 KGHSH, CDR2 LQKENI. CDR3 coding DNA: TGTGCCAGCTCACCGGCTAGCGAGACCCAGTACTTC. This encodes CASSPASETQYF.

This clonotype appeared a few times. This chain uses TRBV11-2 with TRBJ1-2; a weak D match, TRBD1 (5 bases). V lost 1 base to trimming and J lost 4 bases, with 10 bases between them. The CDR3 sequence is 14 residues long. Looked up from germline, CDR1 is SGHAT and CDR2 is FQNNGV. The CDR3 nucleotides are TGTGCCAGCAGCTTAGGTCAGGGTTCCTATGGCTACACCTTC. It encodes CASSLGQGSYGYTF. Based on the CDR3 plus reference TRBV11-2 and TRBJ1-2, the full variable domain is EAGVAQSPRYKIIEKRQSVAFWCNPISGHATLYWYQQILGQGPKLLIQFQNNGVVDDSQLPKDRFSAERLKGVDSTLKIQPAKLEDSAVYLCASSLGQGSYGYTFGSGTRLTVV.

This clonotype appeared many times. The chain is built from TRBV18 and TRBJ2-7; no reliable D call. The CDR3 sequence is 10 residues long. Trimming took off 5 bases at V and 7 bases at J, with 6 bases between the two ends. Germline CDR1 reads KGHSH; CDR2 reads LQKENI. CDR3 protein: CASSEGEQYF. The CDR3 DNA sequence: TGTGCCAGCTCAGAAGGGGAGCAGTACTTC.

This clonotype showed up many times. This rearrangement joins TRBV20-1 to TRBJ2-5, with D unresolved. CDR1 and CDR2 from the germline V gene are DFQATT and SNEGSKA (reference sequence). With 1 base removed from V and 5 bases from J, the gap between germline ends came to 8 bases. This CDR3 contains 12 residues. The CDR3, as DNA: TGCAGTGCTAGAGGGGGTCGGGAGACCCAGTACTTC. It is translated as CSARGGRETQYF.